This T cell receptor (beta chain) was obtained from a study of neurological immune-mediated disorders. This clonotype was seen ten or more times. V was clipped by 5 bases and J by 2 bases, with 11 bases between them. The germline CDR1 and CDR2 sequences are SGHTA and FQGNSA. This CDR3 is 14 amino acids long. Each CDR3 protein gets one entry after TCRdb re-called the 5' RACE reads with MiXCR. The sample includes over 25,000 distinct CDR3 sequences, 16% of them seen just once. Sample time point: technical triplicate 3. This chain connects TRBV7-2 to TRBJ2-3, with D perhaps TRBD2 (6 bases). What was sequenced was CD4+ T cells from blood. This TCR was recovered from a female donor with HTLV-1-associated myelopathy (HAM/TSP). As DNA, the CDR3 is TGTGCCAGCAGCAAGACGGGAGACACAGATACGCAGTATTTT. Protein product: CASSKTGDTDTQYF.